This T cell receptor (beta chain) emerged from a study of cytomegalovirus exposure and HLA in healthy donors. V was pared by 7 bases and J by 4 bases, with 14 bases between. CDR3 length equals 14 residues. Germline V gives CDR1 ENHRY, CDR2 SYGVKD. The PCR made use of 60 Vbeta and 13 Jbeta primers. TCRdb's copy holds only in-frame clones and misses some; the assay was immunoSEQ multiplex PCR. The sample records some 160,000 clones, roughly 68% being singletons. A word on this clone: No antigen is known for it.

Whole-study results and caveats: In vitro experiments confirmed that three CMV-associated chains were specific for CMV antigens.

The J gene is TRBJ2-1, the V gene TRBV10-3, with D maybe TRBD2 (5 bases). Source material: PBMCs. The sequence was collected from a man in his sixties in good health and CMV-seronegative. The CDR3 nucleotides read TGTGCCATCACTCCTGAGGGCGATTACAATGAGCAGTTCTTC. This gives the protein CAITPEGDYNEQFF.